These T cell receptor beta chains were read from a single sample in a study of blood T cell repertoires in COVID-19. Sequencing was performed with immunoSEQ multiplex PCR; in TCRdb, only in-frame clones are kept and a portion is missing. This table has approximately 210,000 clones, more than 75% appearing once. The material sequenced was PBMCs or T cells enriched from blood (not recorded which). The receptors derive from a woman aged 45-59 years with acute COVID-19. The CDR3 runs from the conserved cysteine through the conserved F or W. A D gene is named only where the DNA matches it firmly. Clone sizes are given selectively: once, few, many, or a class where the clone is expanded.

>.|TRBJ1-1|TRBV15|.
TGTGCCACCAGCAAAATAACACCGAACACTGAAGCTTTCTTT
CATSKITPNTEAFF
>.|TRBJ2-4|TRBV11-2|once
TGTGCCAGCCGGGACATCGTCAAAAACATTCAGTACTTC
CASRDIVKNIQYF
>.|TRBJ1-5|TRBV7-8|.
TGTGCCAGCAGCTTTGGCGACAGATCTCATCAGCCCCAGCATTTT
CASSFGDRSHQPQHF
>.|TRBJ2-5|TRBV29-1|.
TGCAGCGTTGAGATGGGGGCGTCAGAGACCCAGTACTTC
CSVEMGASETQYF
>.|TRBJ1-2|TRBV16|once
TGTGCCAGCAGTGACAGGTTGCAAAGAGGCTACACCTTC
CASSDRLQRGYTF
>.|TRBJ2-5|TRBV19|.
TGTGCCAGTAGTAAGGCGGAAAGGGAGACCCAGTACTTC
CASSKAERETQYF
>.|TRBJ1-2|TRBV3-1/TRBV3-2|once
TGTGCCAGCAGCCGGCAGGGGACTGGCTACACCTTC
CASSRQGTGYTF
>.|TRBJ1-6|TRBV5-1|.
TGCGCCAGCAGCTTGGTCGGTGCGTCAGGTTCACCCCTCCACTTT
CASSLVGASGSPLHF
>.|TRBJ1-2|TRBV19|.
TGTGCCAGTAGTATAGAGTCGCGCGGGACCACCTTC
CASSIESRGTTF
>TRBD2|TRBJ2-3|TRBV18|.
TGTGCCAGCTCACCGCGGGGGAGACGTACAGATACGCAGTATTTT
CASSPRGRRTDTQYF
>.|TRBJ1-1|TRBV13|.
TGTGCCAGCAGCTTAGGGGCAGGCCGTGAAGCTTTCTTT
CASSLGAGREAFF
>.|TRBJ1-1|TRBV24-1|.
TGTGCCACCAGTGGGGGTTCCAGGGGAGAAGCTTTCTTT
CATSGGSRGEAFF
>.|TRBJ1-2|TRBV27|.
TGTGCCAGCAGTTTATCGGGCAGGGTTCACAACGGTGGCTACACCTTC
CASSLSGRVHNGGYTF
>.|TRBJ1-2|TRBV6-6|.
TGTGCCAGCCGGACCGGGACACACAACTATGGCTACACCTTC
CASRTGTHNYGYTF
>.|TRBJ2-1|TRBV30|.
TGTGCCTGGAGTGTACATGTAAATGAGCAGTTCTTC
CAWSVHVNEQFF
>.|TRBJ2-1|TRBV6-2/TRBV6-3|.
TGTGCCAGCAGTTACGGGACACAGCAGTTCTTC
CASSYGTQQFF
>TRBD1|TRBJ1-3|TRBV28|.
TGTGCCAGCAGCCCGATACAGGGGCTCGGAAACACCATATATTTT
CASSPIQGLGNTIYF
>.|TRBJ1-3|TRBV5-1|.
TGCGCCAGCAGCTTAGGGGGTTCTGGAAACACCATATATTTT
CASSLGGSGNTIYF
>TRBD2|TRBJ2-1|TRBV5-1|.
TGCGCCAGCAGCTTCTATGGACTAGCGGGGGGGCCGGTCAATGAGCAGTTCTTC
CASSFYGLAGGPVNEQFF
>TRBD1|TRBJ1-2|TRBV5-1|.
TGCGCCAGCAGCTTGCAGCGGACAGGGGGTGACTACACCTTC
CASSLQRTGGDYTF
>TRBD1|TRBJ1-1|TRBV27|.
TGTGCCAGCAGTTACGGACAGGGAGGTTTTATAGCTTTCTTT
CASSYGQGGFIAFF
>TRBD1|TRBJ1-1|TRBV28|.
TGTGCCAGCAGCGTTGACAGGGACGCTGAAGCTTTCTTT
CASSVDRDAEAFF
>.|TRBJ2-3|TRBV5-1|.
TGCGCCAGCAGCTTGGCCGGCGGCGTGGGGGGGCAGGGTACGCAGTATTTT
CASSLAGGVGGQGTQYF
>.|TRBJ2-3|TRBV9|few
TGTGCCAGCAGCGCCGGGGACTTTACAGATACGCAGTATTTT
CASSAGDFTDTQYF
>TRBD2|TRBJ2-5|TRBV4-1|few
TGCGCCAGCAGCCAAGCTCCGGGACTAGCGGGTCCTCGGGTAGAGACCCAGTACTTC
CASSQAPGLAGPRVETQYF
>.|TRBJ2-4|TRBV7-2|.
TGTGCCAGCAGCTTAGTAGGGGGACCCCTAGCCAAAAACATTCAGTACTTC
CASSLVGGPLAKNIQYF
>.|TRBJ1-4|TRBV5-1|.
TGCGCCAGCAGCTTGGCCGGGGTAGAGGAAAAACTGTTTTTT
CASSLAGVEEKLFF
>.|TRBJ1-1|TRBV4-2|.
TGTGCCAGCAGCCACATGGGGCAGGGCAACACTGAAGCTTTCTTT
CASSHMGQGNTEAFF
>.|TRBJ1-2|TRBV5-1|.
TGCGCCAGCAGCTTCTTGACAGCCTTTAACTATGGCTACACCTTC
CASSFLTAFNYGYTF
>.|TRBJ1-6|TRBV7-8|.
TGTGCCAGCAGAACAGGAAGGGGCTCCTATAATTCACCCCTCCACTTT
CASRTGRGSYNSPLHF
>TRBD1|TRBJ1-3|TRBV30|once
TGTGCCTGGATACAGGGGGCTGGAAACACCATATATTTT
CAWIQGAGNTIYF